This T cell receptor (beta chain) is from a study of CD8 T cells in Susac syndrome. Whole-study context: Blood was drawn from patients with Susac syndrome. At that point, they were therapy-naive, on corticosteroids, or on intravenous immunoglobulin alone. Overall study findings and caveats: Clonal expansion of Susac CD8+ cells peaked in TEMRA cells, and it also peaked in active patients.

With regard to this clonotype: Its antigen is not identified.

CD8+ and CD4+ T cells circulating in blood were sequenced for TCR beta. V shed 6 bases and J 8 bases; nucleotides not matched to a gene: 4. The CDR3 covers 14 residues. Random-hexamer reverse transcription was applied to roughly 0.5 to 1 ug RNA. Multiplex PCR with immunoSEQ amplified the TCR beta CDR3 across 54 Vbeta and 13 Jbeta. TCRdb fed the immunoSEQ multiplex PCR reads into MiXCR, producing one record per CDR3 protein. Found here are 150,000 to 200,000 distinct CDR3 sequences, about 95% of them singletons; the top ten hold roughly 0.15%. The TCR originated in a human donor with Susac syndrome. The J gene is TRBJ1-4, the V gene TRBV12-3 or TRBV12-4; 12 bases map to TRBD1. Sample: CD8+ T cells from PBMCs. CDR3 sequence reads: CASRPGQGAEKLFF. The CDR3 bases are TGTGCCAGCAGGCCGGGACAGGGGGCCGAAAAACTGTTTTTT.